This TCR beta chain comes out of a study of CD8 T cells in ankylosing spondylitis (dated by TCRdb to about 2017). In terms of the full investigation: The study set out to find disease-linked TCR variants by profiling T cell receptor beta repertoires in ankylosing spondylitis patients and healthy donors. The full study cohort comprised 20 to 30 ankylosing spondylitis patients and approximately 100 healthy donors. Peripheral blood was sampled, and synovial fluid was also collected from ankylosing spondylitis patients.

TCRdb names Illumina HiSeq 2500 as the instrument used. Quantitative 5'-RACE with molecular barcodes was the method used to prepare the TCR beta libraries. Under the source paper's analysis protocol: A new computational method, built on a probabilistic model of VDJ rearrangement, was used to identify disease-linked TCR variants. Through fastp at Q25 and MiXCR, TCRdb rebuilt clones from the public reads, retaining in-frame beta chains. Every CDR3 protein is listed once, alongside the most common genes and DNA of its rows. It is TCRdb's table, rather than the study itself, that gives the V and J calls and clone size. Counted in this sample were about 220,000 distinct CDR3 sequences; approximately 16% of them appeared once. Of the sample, about 42% is held by the ten largest clones. The CDR1 and CDR2 encoded by the germline V gene are KGHDR and SFDVKD. The CDR3 goes from the cysteine to the phenylalanine over 15 residues. The read is trimmed to its CDR3 DNA, 45 bases read in frame from base 1. V is trimmed back by 3 bases and J by 4 bases, and the junction contains 5 bases that no gene match accounts for.

Concerning this clonotype itself: It lacks a known antigen. Nothing much larger sits one base from this clone, and base qualities are not available.

The paper's findings and limits, for the study overall: A TCR beta motif of seven or eight highly homologous amino acid variants appeared characteristic of blood from ankylosing spondylitis patients. According to the report, matched synovial fluid samples from ankylosing spondylitis patients were significantly enriched for the disease-linked clones. Some TCR beta motif variants had previously been reported in synovial fluid and blood of reactive arthritis patients, which suggested common disease-initiation mechanisms. A CD8+ phenotype was shown by the disease-linked clones, which were found at relatively low frequencies in peripheral blood.

The receptor was isolated from a male donor with ankylosing spondylitis. The chain employs TRBV24-1 and TRBJ2-5, and TRBD1 aligns with 9 junction nucleotides. Sequenced sample: blood, either unsorted or a sorted T cell fraction (not recorded which). The DNA sequence is TGTGCCACCAGTGATCGGACAGGGGAGTTAGAGACCCAGTACTTC. It specifies CATSDRTGELETQYF.